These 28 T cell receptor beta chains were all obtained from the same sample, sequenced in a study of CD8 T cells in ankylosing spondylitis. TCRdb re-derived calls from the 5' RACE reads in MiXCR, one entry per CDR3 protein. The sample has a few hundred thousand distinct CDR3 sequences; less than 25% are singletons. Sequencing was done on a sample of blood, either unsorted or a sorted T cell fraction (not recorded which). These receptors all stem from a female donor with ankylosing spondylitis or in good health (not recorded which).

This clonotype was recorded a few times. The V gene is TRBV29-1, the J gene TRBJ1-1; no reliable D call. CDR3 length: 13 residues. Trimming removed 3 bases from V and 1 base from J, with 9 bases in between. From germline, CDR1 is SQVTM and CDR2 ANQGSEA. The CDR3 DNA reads TGCAGCGTTGAGAGGACCTGGAACACTGAAGCTTTCTTT. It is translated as CSVERTWNTEAFF.

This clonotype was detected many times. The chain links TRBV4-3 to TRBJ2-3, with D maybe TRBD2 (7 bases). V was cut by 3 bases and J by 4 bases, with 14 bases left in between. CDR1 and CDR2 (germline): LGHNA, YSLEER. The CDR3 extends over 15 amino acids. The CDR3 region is CASSHTGRGADTQYF. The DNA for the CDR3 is TGCGCCAGCAGCCATACAGGGAGGGGGGCAGATACGCAGTATTTT.

DNA of the CDR3: TGTGCCACCAGTGACCCTGGACTAGGGGGCGGGCATGAGCAGTTCTTC. It encodes CATSDPGLGGGHEQFF. This chain links TRBV24-1 with TRBJ2-1; D may match TRBD1 or TRBD2 (7 bases each). The germline V gene has CDR1 KGHDR and CDR2 SFDVKD. The CDR3 contains 16 residues. Trimming took 4 bases from V and 8 from J, leaving 20 bases between them.

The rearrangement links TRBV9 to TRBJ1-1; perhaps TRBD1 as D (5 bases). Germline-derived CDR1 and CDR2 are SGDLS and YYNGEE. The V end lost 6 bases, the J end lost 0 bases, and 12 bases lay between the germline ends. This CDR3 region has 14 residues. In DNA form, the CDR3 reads TGTGCCAGCACCAGAGGACAATTGAACACTGAAGCTTTCTTT. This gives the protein CASTRGQLNTEAFF.

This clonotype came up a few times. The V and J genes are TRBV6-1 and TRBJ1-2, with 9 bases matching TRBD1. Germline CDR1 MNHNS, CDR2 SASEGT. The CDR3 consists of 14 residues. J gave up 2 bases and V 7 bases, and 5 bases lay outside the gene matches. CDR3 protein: CASTRDRANYGYTF. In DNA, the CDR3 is TGTGCCAGCACCAGGGACAGGGCCAACTATGGCTACACCTTC.

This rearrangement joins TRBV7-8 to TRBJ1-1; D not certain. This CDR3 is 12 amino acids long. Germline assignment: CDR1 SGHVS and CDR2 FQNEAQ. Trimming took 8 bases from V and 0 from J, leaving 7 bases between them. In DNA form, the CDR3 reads TGTGCCAGCCGACGGATGAACACTGAAGCTTTCTTT. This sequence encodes CASRRMNTEAFF.

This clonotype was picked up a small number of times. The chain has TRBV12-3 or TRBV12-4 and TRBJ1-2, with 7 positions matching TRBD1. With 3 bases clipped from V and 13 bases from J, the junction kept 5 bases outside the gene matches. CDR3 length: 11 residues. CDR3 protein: CASSFGTVATF. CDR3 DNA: TGTGCCAGCAGTTTCGGGACAGTGGCCACCTTC.

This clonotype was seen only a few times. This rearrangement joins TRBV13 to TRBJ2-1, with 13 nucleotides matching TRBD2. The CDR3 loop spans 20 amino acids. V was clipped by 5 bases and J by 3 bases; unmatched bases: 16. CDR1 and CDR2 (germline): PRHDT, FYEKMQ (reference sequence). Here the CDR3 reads CASSPWLLAGGPPSYNEQFF. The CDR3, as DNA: TGTGCCAGCAGCCCCTGGCTACTAGCGGGAGGGCCTCCCAGCTACAATGAGCAGTTCTTC.

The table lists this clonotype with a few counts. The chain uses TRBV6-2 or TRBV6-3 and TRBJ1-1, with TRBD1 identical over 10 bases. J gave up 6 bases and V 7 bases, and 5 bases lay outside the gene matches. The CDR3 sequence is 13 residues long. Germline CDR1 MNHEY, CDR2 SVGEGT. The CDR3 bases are TGTGCCAGCAAGGACAGGGGGATTGCTGAAGCTTTCTTT. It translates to CASKDRGIAEAFF.

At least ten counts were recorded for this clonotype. The CDR3 reads CASSLSPSGTDTQYF. CDR3 in DNA: TGTGCCAGCAGCTTATCTCCTAGCGGCACAGATACGCAGTATTTT. The chain combines TRBV11-2 with TRBJ2-3; TRBD2 is a possible D gene (6 bases). V lost 2 bases and J lost 1, with 10 bases in between. This CDR3 is built from 15 residues. Germline V gene lookup returns CDR1 SGHAT and CDR2 FQNNGV.

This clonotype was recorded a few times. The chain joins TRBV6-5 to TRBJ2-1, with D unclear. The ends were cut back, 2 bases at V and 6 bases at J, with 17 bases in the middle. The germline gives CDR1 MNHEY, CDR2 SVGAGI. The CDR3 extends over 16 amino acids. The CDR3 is CASSYTPPTGLNEQFF. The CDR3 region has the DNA TGTGCCAGCAGTTACACCCCTCCCACTGGGCTCAATGAGCAGTTCTTC.

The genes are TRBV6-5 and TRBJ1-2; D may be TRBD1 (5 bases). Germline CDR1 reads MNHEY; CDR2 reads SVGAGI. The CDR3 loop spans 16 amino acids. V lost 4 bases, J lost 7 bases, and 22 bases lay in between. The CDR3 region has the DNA TGTGCCAGCAGTTGGTCCTCCCCTGGGGCCGGAGGTGGCTACACCTTC. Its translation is CASSWSSPGAGGGYTF.

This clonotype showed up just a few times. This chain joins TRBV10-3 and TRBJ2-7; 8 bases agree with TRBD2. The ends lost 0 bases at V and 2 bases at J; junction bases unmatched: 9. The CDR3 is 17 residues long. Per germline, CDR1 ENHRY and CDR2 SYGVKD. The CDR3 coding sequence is TGTGCCATCAGTGAGTCCCCCCCTAGCGGGCCCACCTACGAGCAGTACTTC. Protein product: CAISESPPSGPTYEQYF.

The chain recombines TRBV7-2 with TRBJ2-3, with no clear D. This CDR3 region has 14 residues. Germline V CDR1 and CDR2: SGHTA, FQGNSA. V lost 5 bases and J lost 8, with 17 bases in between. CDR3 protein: CASSPTGPRSTQYF. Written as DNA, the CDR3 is TGTGCCAGCAGCCCCACGGGCCCCCGGAGTACGCAGTATTTT.

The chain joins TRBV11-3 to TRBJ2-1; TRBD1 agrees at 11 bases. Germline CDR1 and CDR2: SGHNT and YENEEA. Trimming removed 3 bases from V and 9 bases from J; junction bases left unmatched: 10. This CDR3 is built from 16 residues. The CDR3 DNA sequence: TGTGCCAGCAGCTTGGACTGGACAGGGGGCAACGGTGAGCAGTTCTTC. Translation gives CASSLDWTGGNGEQFF.

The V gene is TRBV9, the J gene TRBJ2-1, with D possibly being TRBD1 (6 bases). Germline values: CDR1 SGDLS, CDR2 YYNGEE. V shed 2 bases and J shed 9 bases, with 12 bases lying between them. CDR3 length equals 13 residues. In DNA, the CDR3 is TGTGCCAGCAGCGTGAATGAGGGGGTTGAGCAGTTCTTC. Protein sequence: CASSVNEGVEQFF. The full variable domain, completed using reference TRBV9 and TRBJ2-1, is DSGVTQTPKHLITATGQRVTLRCSPRSGDLSVYWYQQSLDQGLQFLIQYYNGEERAKGNILERFSAQQFPDLHSELNLSSLELGDSALYFCASSVNEGVEQFFGPGTRLTVL.

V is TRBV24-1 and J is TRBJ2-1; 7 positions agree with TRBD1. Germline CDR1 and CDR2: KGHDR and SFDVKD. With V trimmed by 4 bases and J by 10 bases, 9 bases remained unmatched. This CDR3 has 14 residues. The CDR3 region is CATSDSDRVEEQFF. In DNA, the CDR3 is TGTGCCACCAGTGACTCCGACAGGGTGGAAGAGCAGTTCTTC.

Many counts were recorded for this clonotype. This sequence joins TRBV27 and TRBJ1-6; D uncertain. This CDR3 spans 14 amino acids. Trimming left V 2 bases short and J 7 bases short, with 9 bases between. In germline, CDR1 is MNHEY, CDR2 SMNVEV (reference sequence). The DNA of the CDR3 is TGTGCCAGCAGTTTAGGTCGGCTGAATTCACCCCTCCACTTT. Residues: CASSLGRLNSPLHF.

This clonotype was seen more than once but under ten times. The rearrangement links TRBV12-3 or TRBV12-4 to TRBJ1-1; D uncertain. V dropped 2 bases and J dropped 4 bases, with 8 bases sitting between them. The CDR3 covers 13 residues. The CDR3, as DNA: TGTGCCAGCAGTTTACAGCCGGGCACTGAAGCTTTCTTT. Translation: CASSLQPGTEAFF.

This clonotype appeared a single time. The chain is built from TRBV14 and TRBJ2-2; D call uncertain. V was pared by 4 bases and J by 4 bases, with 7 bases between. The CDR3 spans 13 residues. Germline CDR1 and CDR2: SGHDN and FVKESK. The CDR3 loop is CASSLHTTGELFF. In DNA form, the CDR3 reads TGTGCCAGCAGCCTACACACCACCGGGGAGCTGTTTTTT.

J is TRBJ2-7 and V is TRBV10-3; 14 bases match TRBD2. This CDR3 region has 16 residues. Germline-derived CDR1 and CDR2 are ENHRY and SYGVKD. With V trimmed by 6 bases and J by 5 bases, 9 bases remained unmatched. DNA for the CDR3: TGTGCCATCAGGGGGACTAGCGGGAGAACGGGTGACGAGCAGTACTTC. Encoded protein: CAIRGTSGRTGDEQYF.

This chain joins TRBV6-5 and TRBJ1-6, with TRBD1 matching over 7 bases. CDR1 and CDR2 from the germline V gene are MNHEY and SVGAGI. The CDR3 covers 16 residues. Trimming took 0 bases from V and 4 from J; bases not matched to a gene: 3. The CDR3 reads CASSYSQGSYNSPLHF. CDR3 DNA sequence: TGTGCCAGCAGTTACTCACAGGGGTCGTATAATTCACCCCTCCACTTT.

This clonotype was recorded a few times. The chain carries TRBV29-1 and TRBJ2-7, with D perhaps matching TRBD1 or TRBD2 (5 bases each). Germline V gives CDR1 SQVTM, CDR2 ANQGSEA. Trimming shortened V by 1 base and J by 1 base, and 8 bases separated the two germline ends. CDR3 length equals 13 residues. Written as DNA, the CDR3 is TGCAGCGTTGAAGCCGAGGGGTCCTACGAGCAGTACTTC. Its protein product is CSVEAEGSYEQYF.

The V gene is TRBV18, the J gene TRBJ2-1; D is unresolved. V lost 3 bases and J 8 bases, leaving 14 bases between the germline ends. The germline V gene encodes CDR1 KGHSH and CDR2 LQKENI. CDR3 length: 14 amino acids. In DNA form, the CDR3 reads TGTGCCAGCTCACCTGCCCAGGTGGGCGATGAGCAGTTCTTC. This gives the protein CASSPAQVGDEQFF. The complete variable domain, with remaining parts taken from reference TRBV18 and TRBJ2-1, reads NAGVMQNPRHLVRRRGQEARLRCSPMKGHSHVYWYRQLPEEGLKFMVYLQKENIIDESGMPKERFSAEFPKEGPSILRIQQVVRGDSAAYFCASSPAQVGDEQFFGPGTRLTVL.

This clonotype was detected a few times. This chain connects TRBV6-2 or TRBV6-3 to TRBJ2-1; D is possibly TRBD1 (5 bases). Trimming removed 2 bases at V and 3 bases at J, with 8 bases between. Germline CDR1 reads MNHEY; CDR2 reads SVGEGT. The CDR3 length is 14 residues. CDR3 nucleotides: TGTGCCAGCAGTTACCCCGACAGCTACAATGAGCAGTTCTTC. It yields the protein CASSYPDSYNEQFF.

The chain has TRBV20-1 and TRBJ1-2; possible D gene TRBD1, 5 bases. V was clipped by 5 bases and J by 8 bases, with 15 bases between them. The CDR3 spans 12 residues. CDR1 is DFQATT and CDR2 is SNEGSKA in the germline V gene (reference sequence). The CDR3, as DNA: TGCAGTGCTCCCAAAGGGGCGTTGGGCTACACCTTC. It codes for CSAPKGALGYTF.

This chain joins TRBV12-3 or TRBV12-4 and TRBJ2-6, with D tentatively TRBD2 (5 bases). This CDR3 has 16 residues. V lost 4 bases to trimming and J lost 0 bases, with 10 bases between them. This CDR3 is CASSSPRGSGANVLTF. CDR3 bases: TGTGCCAGCAGTTCGCCCCGGGGCTCTGGGGCCAACGTCCTGACTTTC.

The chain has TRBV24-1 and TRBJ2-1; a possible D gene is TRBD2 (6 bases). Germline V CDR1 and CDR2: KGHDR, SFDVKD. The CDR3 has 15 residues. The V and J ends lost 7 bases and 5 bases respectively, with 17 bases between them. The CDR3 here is CATRGTGETNNEQFF. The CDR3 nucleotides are TGTGCCACCAGAGGGACGGGGGAAACCAACAATGAGCAGTTCTTC.